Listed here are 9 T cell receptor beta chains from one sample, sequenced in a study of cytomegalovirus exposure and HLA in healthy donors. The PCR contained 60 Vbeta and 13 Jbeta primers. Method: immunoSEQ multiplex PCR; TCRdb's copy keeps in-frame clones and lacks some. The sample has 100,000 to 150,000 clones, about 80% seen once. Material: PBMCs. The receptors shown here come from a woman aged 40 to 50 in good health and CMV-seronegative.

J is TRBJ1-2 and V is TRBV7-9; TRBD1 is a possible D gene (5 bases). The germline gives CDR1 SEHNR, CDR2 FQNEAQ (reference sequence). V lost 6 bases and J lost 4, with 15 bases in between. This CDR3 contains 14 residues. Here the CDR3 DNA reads TGTGCCAGCAGAAAAGGGGAGGGAGGCTATGGCTACACCTTC. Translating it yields CASRKGEGGYGYTF. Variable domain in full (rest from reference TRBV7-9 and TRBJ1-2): DTGVSQNPRHKITKRGQNVTFRCDPISEHNRLYWYRQTLGQGPEFLTYFQNEAQLEKSRLLSDRFSAERPKGSFSTLEIQRTEQGDSAMYLCASRKGEGGYGYTFGSGTRLTVV.

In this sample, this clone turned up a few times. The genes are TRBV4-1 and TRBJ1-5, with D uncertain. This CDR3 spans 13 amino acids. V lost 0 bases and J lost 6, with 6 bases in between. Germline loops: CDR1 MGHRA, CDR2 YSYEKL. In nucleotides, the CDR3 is TGCGCCAGCAGCCAAGATCTCCTTCAGCCCCAGCATTTT. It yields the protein CASSQDLLQPQHF.

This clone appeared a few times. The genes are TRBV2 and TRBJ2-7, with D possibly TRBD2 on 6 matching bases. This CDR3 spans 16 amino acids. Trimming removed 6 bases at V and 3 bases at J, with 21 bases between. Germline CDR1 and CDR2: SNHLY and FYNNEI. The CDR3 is CASRPRPSASDYEQYF. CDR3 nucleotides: TGTGCCAGCAGACCCCGTCCTAGCGCATCTGACTACGAGCAGTACTTC.

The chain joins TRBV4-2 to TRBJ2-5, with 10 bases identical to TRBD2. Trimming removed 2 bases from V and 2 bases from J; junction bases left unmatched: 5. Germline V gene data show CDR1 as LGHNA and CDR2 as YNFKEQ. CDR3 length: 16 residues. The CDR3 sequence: CASSQRTSGFQETQYF. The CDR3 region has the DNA TGTGCCAGCAGCCAAAGGACTAGCGGATTTCAAGAGACCCAGTACTTC.

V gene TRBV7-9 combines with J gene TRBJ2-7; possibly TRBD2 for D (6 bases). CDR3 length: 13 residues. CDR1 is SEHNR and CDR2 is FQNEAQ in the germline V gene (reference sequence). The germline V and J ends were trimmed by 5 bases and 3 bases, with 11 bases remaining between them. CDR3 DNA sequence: TGTGCCAGCAGCCGCCCCGGGGGCTACGAGCAGTACTTC. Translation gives CASSRPGGYEQYF.

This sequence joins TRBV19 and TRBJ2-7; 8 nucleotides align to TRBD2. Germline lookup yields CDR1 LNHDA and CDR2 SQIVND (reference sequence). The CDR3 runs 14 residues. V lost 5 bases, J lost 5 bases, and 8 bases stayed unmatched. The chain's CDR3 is CASSVPGLVNEQYF. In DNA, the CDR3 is TGTGCCAGTAGTGTACCGGGACTAGTGAACGAGCAGTACTTC.

CDR3 loop: CASSLKGVRTEAFF. The CDR3 bases are TGTGCCAGCAGTTTAAAGGGAGTACGGACTGAAGCTTTCTTT. The V and J genes are TRBV28 and TRBJ1-1; D unresolved. The CDR3 consists of 14 residues. The V gene's germline CDR1 is MDHEN and CDR2 SYDVKM. The ends were cut back, 2 bases at V and 5 bases at J, with 12 bases in the middle.

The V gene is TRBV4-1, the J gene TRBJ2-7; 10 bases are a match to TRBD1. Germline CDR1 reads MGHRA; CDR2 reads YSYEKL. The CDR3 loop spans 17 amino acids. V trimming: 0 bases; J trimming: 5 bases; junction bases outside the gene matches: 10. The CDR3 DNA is TGCGCCAGCAGCCAAGACCCCGTTGACAGGGGGCGCCACGAGCAGTACTTC. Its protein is CASSQDPVDRGRHEQYF.

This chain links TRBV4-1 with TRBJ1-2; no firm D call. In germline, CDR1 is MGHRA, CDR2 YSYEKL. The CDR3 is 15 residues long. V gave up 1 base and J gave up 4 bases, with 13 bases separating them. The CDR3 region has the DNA TGCGCCAGCAGCCAAGTTGGGGTGGAGGGCTATGGCTACACCTTC. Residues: CASSQVGVEGYGYTF.